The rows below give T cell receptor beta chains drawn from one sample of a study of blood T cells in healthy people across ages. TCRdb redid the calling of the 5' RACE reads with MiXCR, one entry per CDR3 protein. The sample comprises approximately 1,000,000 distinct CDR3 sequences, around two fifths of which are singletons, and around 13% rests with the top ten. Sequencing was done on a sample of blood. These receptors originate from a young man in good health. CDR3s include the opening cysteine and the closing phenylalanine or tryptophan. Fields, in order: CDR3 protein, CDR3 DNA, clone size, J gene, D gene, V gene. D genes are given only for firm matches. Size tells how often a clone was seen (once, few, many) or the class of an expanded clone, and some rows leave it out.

CDR3 protein: CSVEVAGTYNEQFF
CDR3 DNA: TGCAGCGTTGAAGTAGCGGGGACCTACAATGAGCAGTTCTTC
clone size: few
J gene: TRBJ2-1
D gene: TRBD2
V gene: TRBV29-1

CDR3 protein: CASSLVGGGSFHEQFF
CDR3 DNA: TGTGCCAGCAGCTTAGTTGGAGGGGGTAGTTTCCATGAGCAGTTCTTC
clone size: -
J gene: TRBJ2-1
D gene: -
V gene: TRBV11-2

CDR3 protein: CASSQGDRTGNEQFF
CDR3 DNA: TGCGCCAGCAGCCAAGGTGACAGGACTGGGAATGAGCAGTTCTTC
clone size: -
J gene: TRBJ2-1
D gene: -
V gene: TRBV4-1

CDR3 protein: CATSDSLGPANQPQHF
CDR3 DNA: TGTGCCACCAGTGACTCTTTAGGGCCCGCCAATCAGCCCCAGCATTTT
clone size: -
J gene: TRBJ1-5
D gene: -
V gene: TRBV24-1

CDR3 protein: CSAYEELAGNEQFF
CDR3 DNA: TGCAGTGCTTACGAGGAGCTAGCCGGCAATGAGCAGTTCTTC
clone size: few
J gene: TRBJ2-1
D gene: -
V gene: TRBV20-1

CDR3 protein: CASSVDGRKETQFF
CDR3 DNA: TGTGCCAGCAGCGTAGACGGCAGAAAAGAGACCCAGTTCTTC
clone size: -
J gene: TRBJ2-1
D gene: -
V gene: TRBV9

CDR3 protein: CASSPPGGALFEQFF
CDR3 DNA: TGTGCCAGCAGTCCACCGGGGGGGGCTCTATTTGAGCAGTTCTTC
clone size: -
J gene: TRBJ2-1
D gene: TRBD2
V gene: TRBV27

CDR3 protein: CASSQGQVETYEQYF
CDR3 DNA: TGTGCCAGCAGCCAGGGACAGGTGGAAACCTACGAGCAGTACTTC
clone size: -
J gene: TRBJ2-7
D gene: TRBD1
V gene: TRBV7-2

CDR3 protein: CASSLLGGDTF
CDR3 DNA: TGTGCCAGCAGCTTACTAGGCGGCGACACCTTC
clone size: -
J gene: TRBJ1-2
D gene: -
V gene: TRBV7-9

CDR3 protein: CASVTSSGEPLHF
CDR3 DNA: TGTGCCAGCGTAACCTCATCGGGGGAACCCCTCCACTTT
clone size: few
J gene: TRBJ1-6
D gene: -
V gene: TRBV7-9

CDR3 protein: CASSQDLGGADNEQFF
CDR3 DNA: TGCGCCAGCAGCCAAGATCTAGGCGGGGCCGACAATGAGCAGTTCTTC
clone size: -
J gene: TRBJ2-1
D gene: -
V gene: TRBV4-3

CDR3 protein: CASSIRDRARDTDTQYF
CDR3 DNA: TGTGCCAGCAGCATCCGTGACAGGGCGAGAGACACAGATACGCAGTATTTT
clone size: -
J gene: TRBJ2-3
D gene: TRBD1
V gene: TRBV7-9

CDR3 protein: CASSQAFTGTGGSDTQYF
CDR3 DNA: TGCGCCAGCAGCCAAGCTTTCACCGGGACAGGGGGTTCAGATACGCAGTATTTT
clone size: few
J gene: TRBJ2-3
D gene: TRBD1
V gene: TRBV4-3

CDR3 protein: CASSLELADPTDTQYF
CDR3 DNA: TGTGCCAGCAGCTTGGAACTAGCGGACCCCACAGATACGCAGTATTTT
clone size: few
J gene: TRBJ2-3
D gene: TRBD2
V gene: TRBV5-5

CDR3 protein: CASSPGFSSSYNEQYF
CDR3 DNA: TGCGCCAGCAGCCCGGGATTTAGTAGCTCCTACAATGAGCAGTACTTC
clone size: -
J gene: TRBJ2-7
D gene: -
V gene: TRBV5-1

CDR3 protein: CASSLGDNYYEQFF
CDR3 DNA: TGTGCCAGCAGCCTAGGGGACAACTACTACGAGCAGTTCTTC
clone size: -
J gene: TRBJ2-1
D gene: -
V gene: TRBV5-6

CDR3 protein: CSARAPDRGYTF
CDR3 DNA: TGCAGTGCTAGGGCACCAGACAGGGGCTACACCTTC
clone size: -
J gene: TRBJ1-2
D gene: -
V gene: TRBV20-1

CDR3 protein: CAGSDSPGTAGYTF
CDR3 DNA: TGTGCCGGCAGTGATAGCCCCGGGACGGCAGGCTACACCTTC
clone size: -
J gene: TRBJ1-2
D gene: -
V gene: TRBV27

CDR3 protein: CASSDSGQSNSPLHF
CDR3 DNA: TGTGCCAGCAGTGACTCGGGACAAAGTAATTCACCCCTCCACTTT
clone size: -
J gene: TRBJ1-6
D gene: -
V gene: TRBV2

CDR3 protein: CASSKRWGGAPEAEAFF
CDR3 DNA: TGTGCCAGCAGCAAACGATGGGGGGGGGCCCCAGAGGCTGAAGCTTTCTTT
clone size: -
J gene: TRBJ1-1
D gene: -
V gene: TRBV6-1

CDR3 protein: CASSLTDRVNYGYTF
CDR3 DNA: TGCGCCAGCAGCTTGACTGACAGGGTTAACTATGGCTACACCTTC
clone size: -
J gene: TRBJ1-2
D gene: TRBD1
V gene: TRBV5-1

CDR3 protein: CASSQDISGGIRAGELFF
CDR3 DNA: TGCGCCAGCAGCCAAGATATTAGCGGGGGAATTCGAGCCGGGGAGCTGTTTTTT
clone size: once
J gene: TRBJ2-2
D gene: TRBD2
V gene: TRBV4-3

CDR3 protein: CAISDPRWNTEAFF
CDR3 DNA: TGTGCCATCAGTGACCCACGGTGGAACACTGAAGCTTTCTTT
clone size: -
J gene: TRBJ1-1
D gene: -
V gene: TRBV10-3

CDR3 protein: CASSHSDGTTDTQYF
CDR3 DNA: TGCGCCAGCAGCCACTCGGACGGTACCACAGATACGCAGTATTTT
clone size: -
J gene: TRBJ2-3
D gene: -
V gene: TRBV5-1

CDR3 protein: CAILWELASEAFF
CDR3 DNA: TGTGCCATCTTATGGGAATTGGCCTCTGAAGCTTTCTTT
clone size: -
J gene: TRBJ1-1
D gene: -
V gene: TRBV28

CDR3 protein: CASSPGLATDNEQFF
CDR3 DNA: TGCGCCAGCAGCCCGGGACTAGCGACGGACAATGAGCAGTTCTTC
clone size: few
J gene: TRBJ2-1
D gene: TRBD2
V gene: TRBV5-1

CDR3 protein: CASSQDGDGGGTGTQYF
CDR3 DNA: TGTGCCAGCAGCCAAGATGGTGACGGGGGAGGCACAGGTACGCAGTATTTT
clone size: -
J gene: TRBJ2-3
D gene: -
V gene: TRBV4-2

CDR3 protein: CASRDGQGARAFF
CDR3 DNA: TGTGCCAGCAGGGACGGACAGGGGGCTAGGGCTTTCTTT
clone size: once
J gene: TRBJ1-1
D gene: TRBD1
V gene: TRBV6-1

CDR3 protein: CASSITANYEQYF
CDR3 DNA: TGTGCCAGTAGTATTACAGCAAACTACGAGCAGTACTTC
clone size: -
J gene: TRBJ2-7
D gene: -
V gene: TRBV19

CDR3 protein: CASSLGPRTEDTQYF
CDR3 DNA: TGTGCCAGCAGCTTAGGACCCCGGACTGAAGATACGCAGTATTTT
clone size: -
J gene: TRBJ2-3
D gene: -
V gene: TRBV13

CDR3 protein: CASSLVGVKAFF
CDR3 DNA: TGTGCCAGCAGTTTAGTAGGGGTCAAAGCTTTCTTT
clone size: -
J gene: TRBJ1-1
D gene: -
V gene: TRBV12-3/TRBV12-4

CDR3 protein: CASSQDTSGASYEQYF
CDR3 DNA: TGTGCCAGCAGCCAAGATACTAGCGGGGCCTCCTACGAGCAGTACTTC
clone size: few
J gene: TRBJ2-7
D gene: TRBD2
V gene: TRBV4-2

CDR3 protein: CASSSGLAASYNEQFF
CDR3 DNA: TGTGCCAGCAGCTCCGGACTAGCGGCCTCCTACAATGAGCAGTTCTTC
clone size: few
J gene: TRBJ2-1
D gene: TRBD2
V gene: TRBV11-2

CDR3 protein: CASSVQGTGELFF
CDR3 DNA: TGTGCCAGCAGCGTACAGGGCACCGGGGAGCTGTTTTTT
clone size: -
J gene: TRBJ2-2
D gene: -
V gene: TRBV7-6

CDR3 protein: CASSSPSNQPQHF
CDR3 DNA: TGTGCCAGCAGCTCCCCTAGCAATCAGCCCCAGCATTTT
clone size: few
J gene: TRBJ1-5
D gene: -
V gene: TRBV7-2

CDR3 protein: CASMRQGANTEAFF
CDR3 DNA: TGTGCCAGCATGCGACAGGGGGCGAACACTGAAGCTTTCTTT
clone size: -
J gene: TRBJ1-1
D gene: TRBD1
V gene: TRBV5-5

CDR3 protein: CASGLVSYEQYF
CDR3 DNA: TGTGCCAGCGGGCTAGTCTCCTACGAGCAGTACTTC
clone size: -
J gene: TRBJ2-7
D gene: -
V gene: TRBV5-5

CDR3 protein: CASSRTGQGAGNYGYTF
CDR3 DNA: TGTGCCAGCAGCCGAACGGGACAGGGGGCAGGGAACTATGGCTACACCTTC
clone size: few
J gene: TRBJ1-2
D gene: TRBD1
V gene: TRBV12-3/TRBV12-4

CDR3 protein: CASSQDGRGPQETQYF
CDR3 DNA: TGTGCCAGCAGCCAAGATGGAAGGGGGCCCCAAGAGACCCAGTACTTC
clone size: few
J gene: TRBJ2-5
D gene: TRBD1
V gene: TRBV4-2

CDR3 protein: CAITGSFGYTF
CDR3 DNA: TGTGCCATCACAGGATCTTTTGGCTACACCTTC
clone size: -
J gene: TRBJ1-2
D gene: -
V gene: TRBV10-3

CDR3 protein: CASSLHGGASSYNEQFF
CDR3 DNA: TGTGCCAGCAGCCTCCATGGGGGAGCTAGCTCCTACAATGAGCAGTTCTTC
clone size: few
J gene: TRBJ2-1
D gene: -
V gene: TRBV6-2/TRBV6-3

CDR3 protein: CSASLGSAYSNQPQHF
CDR3 DNA: TGCAGTGCCAGTTTGGGGTCCGCATATAGCAATCAGCCCCAGCATTTT
clone size: -
J gene: TRBJ1-5
D gene: -
V gene: TRBV20-1

CDR3 protein: CASSQEHRARHQPQHF
CDR3 DNA: TGCGCCAGCAGCCAAGAACACAGGGCTCGACATCAGCCTCAGCATTTT
clone size: -
J gene: TRBJ1-5
D gene: -
V gene: TRBV4-3

CDR3 protein: CASSLVGNSRNSYF
CDR3 DNA: TGTGCCAGCTCTCTAGTGGGGAATTCAAGGAATTCGTATTTT
clone size: -
J gene: TRBJ2-3
D gene: -
V gene: TRBV11-1

CDR3 protein: CASSLVGGSRQPQHF
CDR3 DNA: TGTGCCAGCAGCTTAGTTGGTGGCAGTCGTCAGCCCCAGCATTTT
clone size: few
J gene: TRBJ1-5
D gene: -
V gene: TRBV7-2

CDR3 protein: CASSPSRGANYGYTF
CDR3 DNA: TGTGCCAGCAGCCCGTCACGAGGAGCTAACTATGGCTACACCTTC
clone size: few
J gene: TRBJ1-2
D gene: -
V gene: TRBV5-6

CDR3 protein: CASSPSGASPLHF
CDR3 DNA: TGTGCCAGCAGCCCCTCGGGGGCCTCACCCCTCCACTTT
clone size: -
J gene: TRBJ1-6
D gene: -
V gene: TRBV7-2

CDR3 protein: CSVEDGGNNIQYF
CDR3 DNA: TGCAGCGTTGAAGATGGGGGTAACAACATTCAGTACTTC
clone size: -
J gene: TRBJ2-4
D gene: -
V gene: TRBV29-1

CDR3 protein: CASSNSGLATQYF
CDR3 DNA: TGTGCCAGCAGCAATAGCGGCCTCGCGACCCAGTACTTC
clone size: -
J gene: TRBJ2-5
D gene: -
V gene: TRBV12-3/TRBV12-4